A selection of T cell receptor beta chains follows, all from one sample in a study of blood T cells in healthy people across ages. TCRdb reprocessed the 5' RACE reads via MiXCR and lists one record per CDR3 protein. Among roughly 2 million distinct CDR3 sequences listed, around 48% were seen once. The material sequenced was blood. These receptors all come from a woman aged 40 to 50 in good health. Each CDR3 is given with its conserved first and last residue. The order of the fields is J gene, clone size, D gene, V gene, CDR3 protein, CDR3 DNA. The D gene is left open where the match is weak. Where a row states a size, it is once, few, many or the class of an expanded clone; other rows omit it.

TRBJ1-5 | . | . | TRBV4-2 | CASSSGGPQGNQPQHF | TGTGCCAGCAGCTCGGGCGGGCCCCAGGGCAATCAGCCCCAGCATTTT
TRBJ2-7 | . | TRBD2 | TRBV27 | CASRTGGGDEQYF | TGTGCCAGCAGAACGGGAGGGGGTGACGAGCAGTACTTC
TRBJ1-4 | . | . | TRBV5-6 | CASSSGTAGVLFF | TGTGCCAGCAGCTCTGGGACGGCGGGAGTACTGTTTTTT
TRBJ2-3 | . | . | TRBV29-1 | CSVQESGSSTDTQYF | TGCAGCGTCCAGGAGAGCGGCAGTAGCACAGATACGCAGTATTTT
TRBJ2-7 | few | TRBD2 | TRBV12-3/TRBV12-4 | CASSPIGGGVSYEQYF | TGTGCCAGCAGTCCTATTGGGGGAGGGGTGTCCTACGAGCAGTACTTC
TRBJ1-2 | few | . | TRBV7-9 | CASSLNVADYGYTF | TGTGCCAGCAGCTTAAACGTGGCAGATTATGGCTACACCTTC
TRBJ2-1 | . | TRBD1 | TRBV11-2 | CASSPGQGFYNEQFF | TGTGCCAGCAGCCCTGGACAGGGGTTTTATAATGAGCAGTTCTTC
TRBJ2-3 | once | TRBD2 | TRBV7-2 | CASSLGLAGALAGTDTQYF | TGTGCCAGCAGCTTAGGACTAGCGGGGGCCCTAGCGGGCACAGATACGCAGTATTTT
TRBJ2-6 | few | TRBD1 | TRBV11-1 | CASSGDRALGANVLTF | TGTGCCAGCAGCGGGGACAGAGCTCTGGGGGCCAACGTCCTGACTTTC
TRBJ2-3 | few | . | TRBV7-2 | CASSLQGRDTDTQYF | TGTGCCAGCAGCTTACAGGGCAGGGACACAGATACGCAGTATTTT
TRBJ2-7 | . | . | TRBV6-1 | CASSPGTLGFDEQYF | TGTGCCAGCAGTCCCGGTACTTTGGGATTCGACGAGCAGTACTTC